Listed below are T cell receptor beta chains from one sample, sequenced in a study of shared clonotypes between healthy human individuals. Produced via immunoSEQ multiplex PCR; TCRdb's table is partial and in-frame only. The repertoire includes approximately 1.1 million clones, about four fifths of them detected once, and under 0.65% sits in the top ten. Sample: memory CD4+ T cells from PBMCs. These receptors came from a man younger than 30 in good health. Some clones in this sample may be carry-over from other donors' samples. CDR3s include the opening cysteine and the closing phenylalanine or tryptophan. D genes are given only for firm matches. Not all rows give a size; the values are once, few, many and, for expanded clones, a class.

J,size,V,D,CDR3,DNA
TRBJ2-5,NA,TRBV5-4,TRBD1,CASSPEQGDLQETQYF,TGTGCCAGCAGCCCGGAGCAGGGGGACCTTCAAGAGACCCAGTACTTC
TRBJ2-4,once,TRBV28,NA,CASSLHGILAKNIQYF,TGTGCCAGCAGTTTACACGGCATACTAGCCAAAAACATTCAGTACTTC
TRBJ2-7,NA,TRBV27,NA,CASSLTQGHEQYF,TGTGCCAGCAGTTTAACTCAGGGGCACGAGCAGTACTTC
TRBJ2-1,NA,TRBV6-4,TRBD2,CASSPGSGGVAEQFF,TGTGCCAGCAGCCCGGGAAGCGGGGGAGTGGCTGAGCAGTTCTTC
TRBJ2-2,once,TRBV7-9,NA,CASSISFPGELFF,TGTGCCAGCAGCATTAGTTTTCCCGGGGAGCTGTTTTTT
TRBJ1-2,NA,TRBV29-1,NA,CSVEVPQGFSAGYTF,TGCAGCGTTGAAGTACCGCAGGGATTCTCGGCCGGCTACACCTTC
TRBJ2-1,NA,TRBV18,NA,CASPPVGRPDNEQFF,TGTGCCAGCCCGCCAGTCGGGCGGCCCGACAATGAGCAGTTCTTC
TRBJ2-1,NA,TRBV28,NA,CASSSGGYNEQFF,TGTGCCAGCAGTTCTGGAGGGTACAATGAGCAGTTCTTC
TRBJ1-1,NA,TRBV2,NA,CASDLDSLNTEAFF,TGTGCCAGCGACCTGGATAGCCTGAACACTGAAGCTTTCTTT
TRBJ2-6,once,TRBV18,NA,CASSPPGSGANVLTF,TGTGCCAGCTCACCCCCGGGGTCCGGGGCCAACGTCCTGACTTTC
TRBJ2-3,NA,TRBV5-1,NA,CASSFHTYSTDTQYF,TGCGCCAGCAGCTTCCACACGTACAGCACAGATACGCAGTATTTT
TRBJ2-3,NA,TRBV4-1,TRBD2,CASSQVARGRDSRTDTQYF,TGCGCCAGCAGCCAAGTCGCACGCGGGAGGGACTCACGCACAGATACGCAGTATTTT
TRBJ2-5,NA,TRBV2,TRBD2,CASSEWRLAVTQSPLETQYF,TGTGCCAGCAGTGAATGGAGACTAGCTGTAACTCAATCCCCCCTGGAGACCCAGTACTTC
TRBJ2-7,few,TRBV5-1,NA,CASSPGLDTYEQYF,TGCGCCAGCAGCCCGGGACTGGATACCTACGAGCAGTACTTC
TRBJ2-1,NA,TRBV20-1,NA,CSGVGDEQFF,TGCAGCGGCGTGGGGGATGAGCAGTTCTTC
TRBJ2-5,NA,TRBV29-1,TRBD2,CSVEGRERETQYF,TGCAGCGTTGAAGGGCGGGAGAGGGAGACCCAGTACTTC